These 32 T cell receptor beta chains share one sample of origin, sequenced in a study of CD8 T cells in ankylosing spondylitis. Their specific antigens are unknown. TCRdb re-called the 5' RACE reads with MiXCR, one entry per CDR3 protein. The sample records about 480,000 distinct CDR3 sequences, roughly 15% being singletons. Overall study findings and caveats: Blood from ankylosing spondylitis patients appeared to carry a characteristic roughly eight-variant TCR beta motif.

Sequenced sample: blood, either unsorted or a sorted T cell fraction (not recorded which). The receptors derive from a male donor with ankylosing spondylitis.

The chain recombines TRBV6-1 with TRBJ2-7; unclear D gene. Germline V gene sequence: CDR1 MNHNS, CDR2 SASEGT. Between the trimmed V and J ends, which lost 6 bases and 2 bases, there was a span of 17 bases. CDR3 length equals 15 residues. DNA for the CDR3: TGTGCCAGCAGCCAAGAACCTCTCACCCCCTACGAGCAGTACTTC. It codes for CASSQEPLTPYEQYF.

This clonotype has a handful of counts. The chain carries TRBV11-2 and TRBJ2-3; weak D call: TRBD1 (6 bases). This CDR3 has 16 residues. In germline, CDR1 is SGHAT, CDR2 FQNNGV. Trimming removed 1 base from V and 1 base from J, with 12 bases in between. The CDR3 bases are TGTGCCAGCAGCTTAGCAGGGGCGCGGGGCACAGATACGCAGTATTTT. Protein: CASSLAGARGTDTQYF. Full variable domain (remainder filled in from reference TRBV11-2 and TRBJ2-3): EAGVAQSPRYKIIEKRQSVAFWCNPISGHATLYWYQQILGQGPKLLIQFQNNGVVDDSQLPKDRFSAERLKGVDSTLKIQPAKLEDSAVYLCASSLAGARGTDTQYFGPGTRLTVL.

This clonotype was detected many times. This chain connects TRBV18 to TRBJ2-1; D gene uncertain. V was cut by 5 bases and J by 5 bases, with 10 bases left in between. Germline CDR1 reads KGHSH; CDR2 reads LQKENI. This CDR3 has 13 residues. As DNA, the CDR3 is TGTGCCAGCTCATCAAAGCCGGACAATGAGCAGTTCTTC. As protein: CASSSKPDNEQFF.

This clonotype occurred many times. J is TRBJ1-5 and V is TRBV5-1; no clear D gene. Trimming took 0 bases from V and 2 from J, leaving 6 bases between them. The CDR3 sequence is 14 residues long. Looked up from germline, CDR1 is SGHRS and CDR2 is YFSETQ. CDR3 sequence reads: CASSLEGRNQPQHF. The DNA of the CDR3 is TGCGCCAGCAGCTTGGAGGGCCGCAATCAGCCCCAGCATTTT.

This clonotype was detected only a few times. This sequence joins TRBV27 and TRBJ2-3; weak D call: TRBD2 (5 bases). This CDR3 spans 14 amino acids. Germline values: CDR1 MNHEY, CDR2 SMNVEV (reference sequence). Trimming took off 11 bases at V and 1 base at J, with 16 bases between the two ends. CDR3 coding DNA: TGTGCCGCCATGCCCTTCGGGGGCACAGATACGCAGTATTTT. It yields the protein CAAMPFGGTDTQYF.

This clonotype was found a few times. This rearrangement joins TRBV4-1 to TRBJ2-5; 10 bases agree with TRBD2. Germline-derived CDR1 and CDR2 are MGHRA and YSYEKL. The CDR3 totals 15 residues. J lost 5 bases, V lost 1 base, and 4 bases had no gene match. CDR3 amino acids: CASSQGSGRGETQYF. Here the CDR3 DNA reads TGCGCCAGCAGCCAAGGGAGCGGGAGGGGCGAGACCCAGTACTTC.

This clonotype was seen at least ten times. The rearrangement uses TRBV11-3 and TRBJ1-1, with a tentative D call TRBD1 (6 bases). V was clipped by 2 bases and J by 5 bases, with 12 bases between them. The CDR3 has 14 residues. Germline lookup yields CDR1 SGHNT and CDR2 YENEEA. The DNA of the CDR3 is TGTGCCAGCAGCTTATCAGGGGTAATTACTGAAGCTTTCTTT. The encoded protein is CASSLSGVITEAFF. Looking up the rest from reference TRBV11-3 and TRBJ1-1 gives the full variable domain: EAGVVQSPRYKIIEKKQPVAFWCNPISGHNTLYWYLQNLGQGPELLIRYENEEAVDDSQLPKDRFSAERLKGVDSTLKIQPAELGDSAVYLCASSLSGVITEAFFGQGTRLTVV.

The sample holds a few counts of this clonotype. The rearrangement links TRBV5-1 to TRBJ2-7; D unclear. Trimming left V 4 bases short and J 0 bases short, with 5 bases between. In germline, CDR1 is SGHRS, CDR2 YFSETQ. The CDR3 is 12 amino acids. The CDR3 here is CASSLPSYEQYF. The CDR3 nucleotides read TGCGCCAGCAGCCTCCCCTCCTACGAGCAGTACTTC.

The chain employs TRBV7-6 and TRBJ2-3, with TRBD2 matching 8 bases. The trim removed 3 bases at V and 5 bases at J, leaving 13 bases unmatched. CDR1 and CDR2 from the germline V gene are SGHVS and FNYEAQ. The CDR3 contains 17 residues. The CDR3 sequence: CASSLMVGRAYGDTQYF. The CDR3 nucleotides are TGTGCCAGCAGCTTGATGGTCGGGAGGGCCTATGGAGATACGCAGTATTTT.

This clonotype has at least ten counts. The chain joins TRBV29-1 to TRBJ1-1; the D is unclear. Germline CDR1 and CDR2: SQVTM and ANQGSEA. The CDR3 consists of 11 residues. V was shortened by 2 bases and J by 8 bases, with 9 bases between the two germline ends. CDR3: CSVEWIGEAFF. The DNA of the CDR3 is TGCAGCGTTGAATGGATCGGGGAAGCTTTCTTT.

This clonotype was seen a few times. This chain uses TRBV9 with TRBJ2-1; possible D gene TRBD2, 6 bases. This CDR3 spans 15 amino acids. V was pared by 0 bases and J by 5 bases, with 12 bases between. Per germline, CDR1 SGDLS and CDR2 YYNGEE. Here the CDR3 DNA reads TGTGCCAGCAGCGTAGAGGTTGGGGGGAACAATGAGCAGTTCTTC. It codes for CASSVEVGGNNEQFF.

A few counts support this clonotype. The chain uses TRBV18 and TRBJ1-1; no reliable D call. This CDR3 has 13 residues. Trimming left V 3 bases short and J 3 bases short, with 8 bases between. Germline V gene lookup returns CDR1 KGHSH and CDR2 LQKENI. The CDR3 loop reads CASSPGGDTEAFF. The DNA of the CDR3 is TGTGCCAGCTCACCTGGCGGGGACACTGAAGCTTTCTTT.

The chain couples TRBV12-3 or TRBV12-4 to TRBJ2-1, with TRBD1 as a possible D gene (7 bases). The CDR3 totals 17 residues. V was cut by 6 bases and J by 4 bases, with 22 bases left in between. Here the CDR3 reads CASRPRGLSGNYNEQFF. CDR3 nucleotide sequence: TGTGCCAGCAGACCTAGGGGGCTTAGCGGCAATTACAATGAGCAGTTCTTC.

This clonotype turned up a few times. V and J are TRBV12-3 or TRBV12-4 and TRBJ1-4; TRBD1 agrees at 8 bases. The CDR3 consists of 15 residues. V lost 3 bases to trimming and J lost 7 bases; unmatched junction nucleotides: 7. CDR3 sequence: CASSFIGTGPEKLFF. The CDR3 nucleotides read TGTGCCAGCAGTTTTATTGGGACAGGCCCTGAAAAACTGTTTTTT.

This clonotype was found a few times. The chain employs TRBV29-1 and TRBJ2-7; the D gene is possibly TRBD2 (5 bases). The CDR3 totals 12 residues. The germline V and J ends were trimmed by 7 bases and 3 bases, with 13 bases remaining between them. CDR1 is SQVTM and CDR2 is ANQGSEA in the germline V gene. The chain's CDR3 is CSAMRGGYEQYF. CDR3 in DNA: TGCAGCGCGATGCGAGGAGGCTACGAGCAGTACTTC.

V gene TRBV20-1 combines with J gene TRBJ2-1; 8 bases match TRBD2. The CDR3 consists of 16 residues. Trimming took 0 bases from V and 1 from J; bases not matched to a gene: 5. The germline CDR1 and CDR2 sequences are DFQATT and SNEGSKA (reference sequence). In nucleotides, the CDR3 is TGCAGTGCTAGAGATTTGAGCGGGAGTTCCTACAATGAGCAGTTCTTC. This sequence encodes CSARDLSGSSYNEQFF.

The J gene is TRBJ2-5, the V gene TRBV6-1; TRBD2 agrees at 11 bases. The ends lost 3 bases at V and 7 bases at J; junction bases unmatched: 4. The CDR3 is 14 residues long. Germline CDR1 MNHNS, CDR2 SASEGT. CDR3 bases: TGTGCCAGCAGTGAGTCTAGCGGGAGGTTGACCCAGTACTTC. It is translated as CASSESSGRLTQYF.

The CDR3 protein is CASTGTGATGELFF. Here the CDR3 DNA reads TGTGCCAGTACCGGGACAGGGGCGACCGGGGAGCTGTTTTTT. The rearrangement links TRBV19 to TRBJ2-2, with 10 positions matching TRBD1. The CDR3 consists of 14 residues. CDR1 is LNHDA, CDR2 SQIVND, per germline (reference sequence). Trimming cost V 7 bases and J 5 bases; bases outside gene matches: 4.

This clonotype was seen a handful of times. This sequence joins TRBV9 and TRBJ1-2, with TRBD1 as a possible D gene (5 bases). V was trimmed by 4 bases and J by 6 bases, leaving 16 bases between them. The CDR3 is 14 residues long. Germline V lookup: CDR1 SGDLS, CDR2 YYNGEE. CDR3: CASSPAQNRHGYTF. The CDR3 DNA follows: TGTGCCAGCAGCCCCGCGCAAAACAGGCATGGCTACACCTTC.

The chain is built from TRBV7-2 and TRBJ2-1, with 10 bases lining up with TRBD2. J gave up 0 bases and V 6 bases, and 8 bases lay outside the gene matches. CDR1 is SGHTA and CDR2 is FQGNSA in the germline V gene. CDR3 size: 17 residues. This CDR3 is CASRKSGRGSSYNEQFF. CDR3 coding DNA: TGTGCCAGCAGGAAAAGCGGGAGGGGGAGCTCCTACAATGAGCAGTTCTTC.

The chain joins TRBV14 to TRBJ1-1, with TRBD1 matching over 9 bases. CDR3 length: 16 amino acids. The ends lost 4 bases at V and 4 bases at J; junction bases unmatched: 10. Germline CDR1 SGHDN, CDR2 FVKESK. CDR3 nucleotides: TGTGCCAGCAGCCGGCAACCCACAGGGGGCCGCACTGAAGCTTTCTTT. It yields the protein CASSRQPTGGRTEAFF.

In its sample, this clonotype was seen many times. This chain links TRBV6-5 with TRBJ2-7, with a weak D call TRBD1 (5 bases). V lost 4 bases and J 4 bases, leaving 14 bases between the germline ends. Germline CDR1 is MNHEY and CDR2 is SVGAGI. The CDR3 is 14 residues long. The CDR3 sequence: CASSLRGGSYEQYF. CDR3 bases: TGTGCCAGCAGTTTAAGGGGTGGAAGTTACGAGCAGTACTTC.

The chain employs TRBV6-1 and TRBJ1-2; no clear D gene. Germline V CDR1 and CDR2: MNHNS, SASEGT. This CDR3 spans 14 amino acids. Trimming left V 2 bases short and J 2 bases short, with 9 bases between. CDR3: CASSESRWNYGYTF. The CDR3 nucleotides are TGTGCCAGCAGTGAATCCCGGTGGAACTATGGCTACACCTTC.

This clonotype was counted only a few times. This chain links TRBV27 with TRBJ1-2, with 7 bases identical to TRBD1. V shed 8 bases, J shed 5 bases, and the junction held 8 bases outside the gene matches. The germline V gene has CDR1 MNHEY and CDR2 SMNVEV (reference sequence). This CDR3 region has 13 residues. The CDR3 is CASSEGARYGYTF. The CDR3 nucleotides are TGTGCCAGCTCCGAGGGGGCGCGATATGGCTACACCTTC.

Ten or more counts support this clonotype. The chain carries TRBV12-3 or TRBV12-4 and TRBJ1-2; a possible D gene is TRBD1 (6 bases). The CDR3 runs to 13 residues. V was pared by 10 bases and J by 7 bases, with 19 bases between. CDR3 protein: CATHFGGHRGYTF. CDR3 coding DNA: TGTGCCACCCACTTTGGGGGGCATCGTGGCTACACCTTC.

The chain uses TRBV4-1 and TRBJ2-7, with 11 bases matching TRBD1. Germline lookup yields CDR1 MGHRA and CDR2 YSYEKL. V gave up 0 bases and J gave up 2 bases; unmatched junction bases: 3. The CDR3 sequence is 16 residues long. For the CDR3, the DNA is TGCGCCAGCAGCCAAGATCGGGACAGGGGGGCCTACGAGCAGTACTTC. Its protein product is CASSQDRDRGAYEQYF.

This clonotype turned up a few times. The CDR3 DNA reads as TGCGCCAGCAGTACACTGGGGGGCACAGATACGCAGTATTTT. As protein: CASSTLGGTDTQYF. The gene calls are TRBV4-3 and TRBJ2-3; D may correspond to TRBD1 or TRBD2 (5 bases each). The CDR3 consists of 14 residues. V lost 6 bases to trimming and J lost 1 base, with 11 bases between them. The germline CDR1 and CDR2 sequences are LGHNA and YSLEER.

The V gene is TRBV28, the J gene TRBJ2-7; TRBD2 matches 13 bases. Losses at the gene ends were 2 bases for V and 4 bases for J; bases not matched to a gene: 11. CDR1 is MDHEN and CDR2 is SYDVKM in the germline V gene. The CDR3 has 18 amino acids. CDR3 sequence: CASSLIGTSGTPRYEQYF. CDR3 nucleotides: TGTGCCAGCAGTTTAATAGGGACTAGCGGGACTCCTAGATACGAGCAGTACTTC.

The table lists this clonotype with many counts. The CDR3, as DNA: TGTGCCAGCATCAGTCCCACCGGGGAGCTGTTTTTT. Amino acid sequence: CASISPTGELFF. The gene calls are TRBV6-5 and TRBJ2-2; D is unclear. The CDR3 is made up of 12 amino acids. V lost 7 bases and J 4 bases, leaving 7 bases between the germline ends. Looked up from germline, CDR1 is MNHEY and CDR2 is SVGAGI.

V is TRBV28 and J is TRBJ1-3; the D gene is possibly TRBD1 (5 bases). V shed 3 bases and J shed 0 bases, with 15 bases lying between them. This CDR3 spans 17 amino acids. Germline lookup yields CDR1 MDHEN and CDR2 SYDVKM. The CDR3 protein is CASSLPGGGYSGNTIYF. The DNA of the CDR3 is TGTGCCAGCAGTTTGCCCGGGGGAGGTTACTCTGGAAACACCATATATTTT.

The chain is built from TRBV7-9 and TRBJ2-7, with 9 bases identical to TRBD1. V gave up 3 bases and J gave up 0 bases; unmatched junction bases: 3. CDR1 and CDR2 from the germline V gene are SEHNR and FQNEAQ (reference sequence). The CDR3 length is 15 residues. The CDR3 loop is CASSFAQGASYEQYF. The CDR3 DNA is TGTGCCAGCAGCTTCGCACAGGGGGCCTCCTACGAGCAGTACTTC.

This clonotype was detected ten times or more. This chain uses TRBV7-2 with TRBJ2-6; 7 nucleotides align to TRBD1. The length of the CDR3 is 21 residues. The V gene's germline CDR1 is SGHTA and CDR2 FQGNSA. Unmatched junction bases numbered 19, after V lost 4 bases and J lost 1 base. The CDR3 loop is CASSSRPPTGNRRSGANVLTF. CDR3 in DNA: TGTGCCAGCAGCTCCCGACCCCCGACAGGGAATAGGAGATCTGGGGCCAACGTCCTGACTTTC.